This passage covers 16 T cell receptor beta chains from one sample sequenced in a study of patients and donors after allogeneic stem cell transplantation. MiXCR, run by TCRdb on the RT-PCR reads, gives a single entry per CDR3 protein. The sample lists over 400,000 distinct CDR3 sequences; 16% were seen once. What was sequenced was blood, either unsorted or a sorted T cell fraction (not recorded which). These receptor sequences come from a human donor who was either an allogeneic HSCT recipient or a stem cell or donor lymphocyte infusion donor (not recorded which). It is not recorded whose cells these are; they may come from a transplant donor.

The chain employs TRBV7-6 and TRBJ1-1; possibly TRBD1 for D (5 bases). CDR3 size: 16 residues. V was cut by 5 bases and J by 0 bases, with 16 bases left in between. CDR1 and CDR2 from the germline V gene are SGHVS and FNYEAQ. CDR3 loop: CASSPGEGNVNTEAFF. CDR3 DNA sequence: TGTGCCAGCAGCCCGGGGGAGGGTAACGTGAACACTGAAGCTTTCTTT.

This clonotype was seen more than once but under ten times. This rearrangement joins TRBV7-2 to TRBJ1-2; weak D call: TRBD1 (5 bases). The CDR3 is made up of 14 amino acids. The ends were cut back, 5 bases at V and 4 bases at J, with 14 bases in the middle. Germline V gene data show CDR1 as SGHTA and CDR2 as FQGNSA. For the CDR3, the DNA is TGTGCCAGCAGCCTTTTCAGGGAGAGCTATGGCTACACCTTC. Its protein product is CASSLFRESYGYTF. The complete variable domain, with remaining parts taken from reference TRBV7-2 and TRBJ1-2, reads GAGVSQSPSNKVTEKGKDVELRCDPISGHTALYWYRQSLGQGLEFLIYFQGNSAPDKSGLPSDRFSAERTGGSVSTLTIQRTQQEDSAVYLCASSLFRESYGYTFGSGTRLTVV.

The chain carries TRBV9 and TRBJ2-1, with TRBD2 identical over 9 bases. Losses at the gene ends were 0 bases for V and 3 bases for J; bases not matched to a gene: 4. CDR1 is SGDLS, CDR2 YYNGEE, per germline. The CDR3 runs 16 residues. CDR3 nucleotides: TGTGCCAGCAGCGTAGGAGGTAGCGGGGGCTACAATGAGCAGTTCTTC. It specifies CASSVGGSGGYNEQFF.

A few counts support this clonotype. The J gene is TRBJ2-5, the V gene TRBV7-9; 7 bases fit TRBD1. The CDR3 has 14 amino acids. The V gene end was trimmed by 5 bases and the J gene end by 2 bases; junction bases not matched to a gene: 5. Germline CDR1 and CDR2: SEHNR and FQNEAQ (reference sequence). Here the CDR3 reads CASSPRDRQETQYF. CDR3 nucleotides: TGTGCCAGCAGCCCCCGGGACAGACAAGAGACCCAGTACTTC.

In this sample, this clonotype turned up a few times. The V call is TRBV25-1, the J call TRBJ1-2; TRBD1 might be the D (6 bases). V shed 2 bases and J shed 6 bases, with 19 bases lying between them. Looked up from germline, CDR1 is MGHDK and CDR2 is SYGVNS. This CDR3 region has 16 residues. The CDR3 protein is CASSEGGGRGMDGYTF. The DNA of the CDR3 is TGTGCCAGCAGTGAAGGGGGGGGCAGGGGAATGGATGGCTACACCTTC.

The gene calls are TRBV23-1 and TRBJ2-7; no clear D gene. TRBV23-1 is an ORF, with its function uncertain. The CDR3 has 17 amino acids. Between the trimmed V and J ends, which lost 2 bases and 3 bases, there was a span of 20 bases. The CDR3 protein is CASSQTRWPPAIYEQYF. DNA for the CDR3: TGCGCCAGCAGTCAAACCCGGTGGCCCCCTGCGATCTACGAGCAGTACTTC.

The V call is TRBV4-2, the J call TRBJ2-1; 9 bases match TRBD2. The CDR3 has 16 residues. The germline CDR1 and CDR2 sequences are LGHNA and YNFKEQ. J was trimmed by 6 bases and V by 3 bases; bases with no gene match: 9. For the CDR3, the DNA is TGTGCCAGCAGCCAGACCGTAGCGGGAGTACGCAATGAGCAGTTCTTC. As protein: CASSQTVAGVRNEQFF.

This clonotype was seen ten or more times. The chain couples TRBV20-1 to TRBJ2-1; the match to TRBD2 covers 7 bases. CDR3 size: 13 residues. V lost 3 bases and J lost 4; bases outside the gene matches: 3. Germline V gene sequence: CDR1 DFQATT, CDR2 SNEGSKA (reference sequence). CDR3 nucleotide sequence: TGCAGTGCTAGGGGCGGGAGTTACAATGAGCAGTTCTTC. Translating gives CSARGGSYNEQFF.

This clonotype was recorded many times. This chain uses TRBV20-1 with TRBJ1-2; 9 positions match TRBD1. The germline gives CDR1 DFQATT, CDR2 SNEGSKA (reference sequence). V lost 3 bases to trimming and J lost 8 bases; unmatched junction nucleotides: 7. This CDR3 is 13 amino acids long. CDR3 bases: TGCAGTGCTAGGTTACAGGGGGCCGGCGGCTACACCTTC. This gives the protein CSARLQGAGGYTF.

This clonotype was seen many times. The chain recombines TRBV12-3 or TRBV12-4 with TRBJ1-5; D is perhaps TRBD1 (5 bases). V was clipped by 6 bases and J by 3 bases, with 18 bases between them. The CDR3 sequence is 16 residues long. The CDR3 is CASSPGRTFYNQPQHF. As DNA, the CDR3 is TGTGCCAGCAGCCCTGGTAGGACATTTTACAATCAGCCCCAGCATTTT.

This clonotype was detected only a few times. V is TRBV7-9 and J is TRBJ1-5; D gene unclear. Germline lookup yields CDR1 SEHNR and CDR2 FQNEAQ (reference sequence). CDR3 length: 14 amino acids. V lost 5 bases to trimming and J lost 3 bases, with 11 bases between them. The CDR3 region is CASSRDKINQPQHF. For the CDR3, the DNA is TGTGCCAGCAGCCGAGACAAAATCAATCAGCCCCAGCATTTT. Using reference TRBV7-9 and TRBJ1-5 for the parts outside the CDR3, the full variable domain is DTGVSQNPRHKITKRGQNVTFRCDPISEHNRLYWYRQTLGQGPEFLTYFQNEAQLEKSRLLSDRFSAERPKGSFSTLEIQRTEQGDSAMYLCASSRDKINQPQHFGDGTRLSIL.

This clonotype was observed many times. The chain carries TRBV5-1 and TRBJ2-1, with TRBD2 matching 12 bases. The CDR3 runs 16 residues. The germline V gene encodes CDR1 SGHRS and CDR2 YFSETQ. Trimming removed 2 bases from V and 4 bases from J; junction bases left unmatched: 4. CDR3 loop: CASSLPTSGGYNEQFF. Written as DNA, the CDR3 is TGCGCCAGCAGCTTACCGACTAGCGGGGGATACAATGAGCAGTTCTTC.

The chain joins TRBV20-1 to TRBJ1-1; D unclear. Germline CDR1 and CDR2: DFQATT and SNEGSKA (reference sequence). The CDR3 has 15 amino acids. V was cut by 5 bases and J by 0 bases, with 16 bases left in between. This CDR3 reads CSALKTDLLNTEAFF. The CDR3 DNA is TGCAGTGCTCTCAAAACCGACCTGTTGAACACTGAAGCTTTCTTT.

The table lists this clonotype with many counts. The V gene is TRBV24-1, the J gene TRBJ2-2; no reliable D call. The germline V gene encodes CDR1 KGHDR and CDR2 SFDVKD. CDR3 size: 17 residues. Trimming shortened V by 3 bases and J by 3 bases, and 16 bases separated the two germline ends. The CDR3 nucleotides read TGTGCCACCAGTGATCATCTAGACTCCCTTTACACCGGGGAGCTGTTTTTT. Translation: CATSDHLDSLYTGELFF.

This clonotype was seen a handful of times. The chain is built from TRBV28 and TRBJ1-1, with D possibly TRBD1 on 6 matching bases. The V end was cut by 6 bases, the J end by 3 bases, with 17 bases between. Germline V gene data show CDR1 as MDHEN and CDR2 as SYDVKM. This CDR3 is built from 15 residues. CDR3 in DNA: TGTGCCAGCAGCCCCGGGACACCCGGGGACACTGAAGCTTTCTTT. Translated, it gives CASSPGTPGDTEAFF.

In its sample, this clonotype was seen a few times. This chain links TRBV5-1 with TRBJ2-1; no clear D gene. The CDR3 is made up of 15 amino acids. Germline lookup yields CDR1 SGHRS and CDR2 YFSETQ. The V end lost 0 bases, the J end lost 3 bases, and 10 bases lay between the germline ends. As DNA, the CDR3 is TGCGCCAGCAGCTTGGGAGGCACAAGCTACAATGAGCAGTTCTTC. This codes for CASSLGGTSYNEQFF. Full variable domain (remainder filled in from reference TRBV5-1 and TRBJ2-1): KAGVTQTPRYLIKTRGQQVTLSCSPISGHRSVSWYQQTPGQGLQFLFEYFSETQRNKGNFPGRFSGRQFSNSRSEMNVSTLELGDSALYLCASSLGGTSYNEQFFGPGTRLTVL.